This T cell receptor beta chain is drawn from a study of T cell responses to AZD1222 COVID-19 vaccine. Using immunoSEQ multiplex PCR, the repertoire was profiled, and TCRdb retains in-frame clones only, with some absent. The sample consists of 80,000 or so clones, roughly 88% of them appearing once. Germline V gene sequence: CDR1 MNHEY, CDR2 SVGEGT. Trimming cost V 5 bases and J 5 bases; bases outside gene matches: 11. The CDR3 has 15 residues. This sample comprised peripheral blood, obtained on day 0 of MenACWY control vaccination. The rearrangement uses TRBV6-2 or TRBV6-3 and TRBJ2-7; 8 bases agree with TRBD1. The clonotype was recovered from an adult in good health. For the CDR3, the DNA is TGTGCCAGCAGTGAGACAGGGGTGAGTAACAACGAGCAGTACTTC. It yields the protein CASSETGVSNNEQYF.